What follows are 11 T cell receptor beta chains derived from one specimen sequenced in a study of healthy donors' naive CD4 and CD8 T cells. Each TCR library used approximately 500 ng of total RNA and a linear amplification protocol. TCRdb itself ran the reads through MiXCR, one entry per CDR3 protein. This sample has about 180,000 distinct CDR3 sequences, with about four fifths found just once. Sequences were obtained from naive CD4+ and CD8+ T cells sorted from blood, pooled from several donors. The receptor source for this set is a pool of human donors in good health; the sample pools cells from several healthy donors.

The chain recombines TRBV5-4 with TRBJ2-2; D remains ambiguous. Between the trimmed V and J ends, which lost 3 bases and 3 bases, there was a span of 15 bases. This CDR3 region has 16 residues. Germline V gene data show CDR1 as SGHNT and CDR2 as YYREEE (reference sequence). Written as DNA, the CDR3 is TGTGCCAGCAGCTCCTTGTCCCAATCGGACACCGGGGAGCTGTTTTTT. This encodes CASSSLSQSDTGELFF.

The chain has TRBV29-1 and TRBJ2-1, with D maybe TRBD2 (6 bases). Trimming removed 4 bases from V and 3 bases from J, with 13 bases in between. The CDR3 is 14 residues long. The germline V gene encodes CDR1 SQVTM and CDR2 ANQGSEA. The CDR3 loop is CSVVVAAVYNEQFF. The CDR3 DNA is TGCAGCGTTGTTGTAGCGGCGGTCTACAATGAGCAGTTCTTC.

The chain links TRBV29-1 to TRBJ1-1; D is unclear. This CDR3 region has 9 residues. V gave up 4 bases and J gave up 5 bases, with 2 bases separating them. Per germline, CDR1 SQVTM and CDR2 ANQGSEA. CDR3 nucleotide sequence: TGCAGCGTTGGTACTGAAGCTTTCTTT. Its protein is CSVGTEAFF.

This sequence joins TRBV29-1 and TRBJ2-1; D might be TRBD2 (5 bases). Germline V CDR1 and CDR2: SQVTM, ANQGSEA. CDR3 length: 13 residues. The germline V and J ends were trimmed by 2 bases and 7 bases, with 12 bases remaining between them. CDR3 loop: CSVERPRTNEQFF. The CDR3 bases are TGCAGCGTTGAACGACCTCGGACTAATGAGCAGTTCTTC.

The chain combines TRBV29-1 with TRBJ1-3; D is unresolved. The CDR3 is made up of 14 amino acids. Germline V gene data show CDR1 as SQVTM and CDR2 as ANQGSEA. Trimming shortened V by 3 bases and J by 4 bases, and 13 bases separated the two germline ends. The CDR3 protein is CSVDIGAAGNTIYF. CDR3 DNA sequence: TGCAGCGTTGATATTGGTGCTGCCGGAAACACCATATATTTT.

The chain has TRBV5-1 and TRBJ2-1; 13 bases align to TRBD2. Trimming removed 4 bases from V and 6 bases from J; junction bases left unmatched: 4. Germline loops: CDR1 SGHRS, CDR2 YFSETQ. The CDR3 length is 15 residues. The CDR3 sequence is CASSRTSGSSNEQFF. In DNA, the CDR3 is TGCGCCAGCAGCAGGACTAGCGGGAGTAGCAATGAGCAGTTCTTC.

The J gene is TRBJ2-2, the V gene TRBV6-5; TRBD2 might be the D (5 bases). This CDR3 is built from 14 residues. The ends were cut back, 9 bases at V and 3 bases at J, with 14 bases in the middle. Germline V gives CDR1 MNHEY, CDR2 SVGAGI. In DNA form, the CDR3 reads TGTGCCAGTCGAGTAGCGACTCACACCGGGGAGCTGTTTTTT. Translating it yields CASRVATHTGELFF.

DNA for the CDR3: TGTGCCAGCAGCTTTTCTAGCGGGAGCCGATACAATGAGCAGTTCTTC. As protein: CASSFSSGSRYNEQFF. The rearrangement joins TRBV5-4 to TRBJ2-1; 10 bases are a match to TRBD2. CDR1 and CDR2 (germline): SGHNT, YYREEE (reference sequence). The CDR3 length is 16 residues. Trimming took 2 bases from V and 4 from J; bases not matched to a gene: 6.

V and J are TRBV5-1 and TRBJ1-1; TRBD1 matches 10 bases. The germline CDR1 and CDR2 sequences are SGHRS and YFSETQ. V shed 0 bases, J shed 3 bases, and the junction held 2 bases outside the gene matches. There are 15 residues in the CDR3. This CDR3 is CASSLATGGHTEAFF. The CDR3 DNA reads TGCGCCAGCAGCTTGGCGACAGGGGGCCACACTGAAGCTTTCTTT.

The rearrangement joins TRBV11-2 to TRBJ1-5; D possibly corresponds to TRBD1 (5 bases). V was pared by 5 bases and J by 7 bases, with 15 bases between. Germline values: CDR1 SGHAT, CDR2 FQNNGV. This CDR3 has 14 amino acids. The CDR3: CASSPGPGGQPQHF. CDR3 in DNA: TGTGCCAGCAGCCCCGGCCCTGGGGGGCAGCCCCAGCATTTT. The whole variable domain, filled in from reference TRBV11-2 and TRBJ1-5, reads EAGVAQSPRYKIIEKRQSVAFWCNPISGHATLYWYQQILGQGPKLLIQFQNNGVVDDSQLPKDRFSAERLKGVDSTLKIQPAKLEDSAVYLCASSPGPGGQPQHFGDGTRLSIL.

This clonotype was observed many times. CDR3 protein: CASSYSDTRGEQFF. CDR3 DNA sequence: TGTGCCAGCAGTTACTCGGATACTCGGGGTGAGCAGTTCTTC. The chain joins TRBV6-2 or TRBV6-3 to TRBJ2-1, with D maybe TRBD2 (5 bases). The CDR3 contains 14 residues. From germline, CDR1 is MNHEY and CDR2 SVGEGT. V lost 0 bases and J lost 9, with 12 bases in between.